A selection of T cell receptor beta chains follows, all from one sample in a study of blood T cells in healthy people across ages. TCRdb re-derived calls from the 5' RACE reads in MiXCR, one entry per CDR3 protein. The table records approximately 600,000 distinct CDR3 sequences, under 65% of them present only once. Sequencing was carried out using blood. The receptor set was obtained from a man in his sixties in good health. CDR3s include the opening cysteine and the closing phenylalanine or tryptophan. Each record gives: J gene, D gene, V gene, clone size, CDR3 protein, CDR3 DNA. The D gene is left open where the match is weak. Not every row has a clone size; where given, it reads once, few, many or a size class.

j_call: TRBJ2-2; d_call: -; v_call: TRBV5-1; clone_size: -; cdr3_aa: CASSPQVGPNTGELFF; cdr3_nt: TGCGCCAGCAGCCCCCAAGTGGGACCGAACACCGGGGAGCTGTTTTTT
j_call: TRBJ2-2; d_call: TRBD2; v_call: TRBV9; clone_size: -; cdr3_aa: CASSATSGEASAGELFF; cdr3_nt: TGTGCCAGCAGCGCCACTAGCGGGGAGGCGAGCGCCGGGGAGCTGTTTTTT
j_call: TRBJ1-1; d_call: -; v_call: TRBV2; clone_size: once; cdr3_aa: CASSEGAPRNTEAFF; cdr3_nt: TGTGCCAGCAGTGAAGGGGCCCCGAGGAACACTGAAGCTTTCTTT
j_call: TRBJ1-4; d_call: -; v_call: TRBV4-1; clone_size: -; cdr3_aa: CASSQVGPLSANEKLFF; cdr3_nt: TGCGCCAGCAGCCAGGTGGGACCGCTATCGGCTAATGAAAAACTGTTTTTT
j_call: TRBJ1-2; d_call: -; v_call: TRBV20-1; clone_size: few; cdr3_aa: CSAPADGLGYGYTF; cdr3_nt: TGCAGTGCCCCGGCAGATGGGTTAGGGTATGGCTACACCTTC
j_call: TRBJ2-7; d_call: -; v_call: TRBV9; clone_size: -; cdr3_aa: CASSGTGTVLREQYF; cdr3_nt: TGTGCCAGCAGCGGAACCGGGACCGTTCTTCGGGAGCAGTACTTC
j_call: TRBJ2-3; d_call: TRBD2; v_call: TRBV5-1; clone_size: once; cdr3_aa: CASSPPGTSVGDTQYF; cdr3_nt: TGCGCCAGCAGCCCCCCTGGGACTAGCGTTGGGGATACGCAGTATTTT
j_call: TRBJ1-1; d_call: -; v_call: TRBV29-1; clone_size: -; cdr3_aa: CSVEGMQGSEAFF; cdr3_nt: TGCAGCGTTGAAGGGATGCAGGGGTCTGAAGCTTTCTTT
j_call: TRBJ2-4; d_call: TRBD1; v_call: TRBV7-2; clone_size: -; cdr3_aa: CASSFRQGLAKNIQYF; cdr3_nt: TGTGCCAGCAGCTTCAGACAGGGATTGGCCAAAAACATTCAGTACTTC
j_call: TRBJ2-7; d_call: TRBD1; v_call: TRBV20-1; clone_size: -; cdr3_aa: CSAPLTGSSYEQYF; cdr3_nt: TGCAGTGCTCCCCTGACAGGGAGCTCCTACGAGCAGTACTTC
j_call: TRBJ2-1; d_call: -; v_call: TRBV12-3/TRBV12-4; clone_size: -; cdr3_aa: CASSFSGLREQFF; cdr3_nt: TGTGCCAGCAGTTTTAGTGGGTTACGGGAGCAGTTCTTC